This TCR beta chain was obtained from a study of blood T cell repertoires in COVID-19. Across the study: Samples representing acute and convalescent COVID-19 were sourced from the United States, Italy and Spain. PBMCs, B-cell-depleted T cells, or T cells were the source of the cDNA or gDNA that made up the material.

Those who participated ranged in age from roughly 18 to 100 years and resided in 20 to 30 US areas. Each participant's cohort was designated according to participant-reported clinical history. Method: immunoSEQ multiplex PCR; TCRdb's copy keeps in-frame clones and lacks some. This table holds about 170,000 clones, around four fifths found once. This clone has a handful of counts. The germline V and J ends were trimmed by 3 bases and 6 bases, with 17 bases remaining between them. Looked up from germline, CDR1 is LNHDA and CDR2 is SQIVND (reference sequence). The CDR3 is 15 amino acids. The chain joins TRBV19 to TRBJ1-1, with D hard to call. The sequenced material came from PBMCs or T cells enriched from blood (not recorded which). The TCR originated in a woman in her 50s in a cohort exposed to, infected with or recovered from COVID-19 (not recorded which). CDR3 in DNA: TGTGCCAGTAGTATGGCGGCCCGCGGGGTCGCTGAAGCTTTCTTT. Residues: CASSMAARGVAEAFF.